This T cell receptor (beta chain) derives from a study of T cells in Graves' hyperthyroidism and ophthalmopathy (dated by TCRdb to between 2018 and 2021). For context, the study as a whole: Peripheral blood samples were taken at the time of initial diagnosis, prior to any treatment. The study also compared thyroid tissue and blood T-cell repertoires from five or six Graves' hyperthyroidism patients. To identify distinguishing TCR V-J signatures, a discovery cohort of around 100 patients was used, comprising 40 to 45 with Graves' ophthalmopathy and under 60 with stable Graves' hyperthyroidism. After sampling, hyperthyroidism patients received methimazole starting at 30 mg daily, and ophthalmopathy patients received high-dose intravenous methylprednisolone. Prospective prediction of ophthalmopathy was tested in an independent validation cohort consisting of about 19 hyperthyroidism patients and 15 to 17 patients who later progressed to ophthalmopathy. The paper reports TCR Vbeta CDR3 sequencing of fewer than 150 peripheral blood samples: 43 ophthalmopathy, about 75 hyperthyroidism and approximately 17 progressor patients. The roughly 90 discovery patients were divided at random into training and test sets in a 7:3 ratio.

The TCR beta CDR3 regions were amplified from the RNA transcripts. For the first round of RT-PCR on the TCR CDR3, the HTBI primer set was used together with the Qiagen OneStep RT-PCR kit. Libraries were constructed in a second round of multiplex PCR, after which size selection and purification were performed. Sequencing of the libraries was done on an Illumina HiSeq2000 using paired-end 100 bp reads. In the authors' own workflow: Raw data were processed with SOAPnuke, discarding reads with adapters, uncalled bases, mean Phred below 15, or no exact constant-primer or identifier match. High-quality paired reads were merged using COPE v1.2.5, and each unique nucleotide sequence was defined as a clonotype. MiTCR v1.1 was used to align the clonotypes against IMGT TRBV, TRBD and TRBJ reference segments. The analysis was restricted to V-J combinations with a frequency above 0.0001, which together covered 99.2% of the repertoires. A TCS score was defined as the ratio of F50 (clonal expansion) to E x V (chaos), with BLOSUM62-based TCRdist applied between CDR3 peptides within each V-J. Welch's t-statistics and random forest reduced some 510 V-J features to fewer than 15, which were used in a naive Bayes classifier (R e1071). TCRdb handled the public reads itself, with Q25 trimming in fastp and clone calling in MiXCR, and kept productive beta chains. Records with the same CDR3 protein are collapsed into one entry carrying the most frequent genes and DNA. The V and J calls were not made by the authors but by TCRdb's processing. Across this sample there are 500,000 to 650,000 distinct CDR3 sequences, with about 20% seen only once. Approximately 48% of the sample comes from the top ten.

Points the paper makes about the study in general: In validation, the model predicted progression to ophthalmopathy with around 71% sensitivity and around 72% specificity, a median of approximately 6.5 months before onset. Sample size was not statistically predetermined, and investigators were not blinded to group allocation. Most expanded thyroid clonotypes (frequency above 0.001) were also detected in blood, a finding suggesting that blood repertoires may reflect thyroid immune responses. Ophthalmopathy was separated from stable hyperthyroidism by a 13 V-J signature model, with over 85% sensitivity and about 81% specificity obtained in cross-validation and 80%/75% obtained in testing.

Ophthalmopathy patients had moderately to severely active disease, with a Clinical Activity Score of 3 or more, a NOSPECS grade of 4 or more, and a disease duration of less than 3 months. Patients with uncontrolled infections, other autoimmune diseases, pregnancy or lactation were excluded. Diagnoses were established on the basis of clinical symptoms, serum thyroxine and TRAb, thyroid ultrasound, and orbital computed tomography. Ficoll-Paque density gradient centrifugation was used to isolate PBMCs from 8 to 10 ml of fresh peripheral blood. Trizol reagent was used to extract total RNA, and RNA quality was then checked on an Agilent 2100 Bioanalyzer. This clonotype was found many times. There is no known antigen for this receptor. Base qualities were left out, and no much larger clone turns up one base away. The CDR3 runs 15 amino acids, cysteine and phenylalanine included. CDR3 DNA only is kept here, 45 bases in frame from base 1. V ends up 6 bases short and J 5 bases short, with an unmatched junction base count of 11. CDR1 and CDR2 are read off the germline V gene as SGHRS and YFSETQ.

Sequencing was performed on blood. The chain is encoded by TRBV5-1 joined to TRBJ2-1; 7 of the junction bases match TRBD2. This receptor was obtained from a middle-aged man with Graves' ophthalmopathy. At the DNA level, the sequence is TGCGCCAGCATCTCCCCTGGGCTAGCGGACAATGAGCAGTTCTTC. Its protein product is CASISPGLADNEQFF.